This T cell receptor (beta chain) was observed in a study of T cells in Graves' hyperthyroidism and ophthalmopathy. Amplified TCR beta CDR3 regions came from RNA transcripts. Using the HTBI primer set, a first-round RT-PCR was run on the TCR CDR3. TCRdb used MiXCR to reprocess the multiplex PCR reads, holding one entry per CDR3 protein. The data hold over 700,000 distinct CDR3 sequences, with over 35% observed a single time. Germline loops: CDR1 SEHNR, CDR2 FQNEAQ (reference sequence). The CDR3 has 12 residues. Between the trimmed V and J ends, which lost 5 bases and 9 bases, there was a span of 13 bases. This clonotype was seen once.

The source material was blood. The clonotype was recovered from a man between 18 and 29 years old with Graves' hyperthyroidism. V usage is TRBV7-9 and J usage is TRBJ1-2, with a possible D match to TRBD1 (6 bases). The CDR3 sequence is CASSADGDSYTF. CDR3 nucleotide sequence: TGTGCCAGCAGCGCAGACGGGGACAGCTACACCTTC. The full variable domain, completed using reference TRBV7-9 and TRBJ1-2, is DTGVSQNPRHKITKRGQNVTFRCDPISEHNRLYWYRQTLGQGPEFLTYFQNEAQLEKSRLLSDRFSAERPKGSFSTLEIQRTEQGDSAMYLCASSADGDSYTFGSGTRLTVV.